These 13 T cell receptor beta chains share one sample of origin, sequenced in a study of a mutant IDH1 vaccine in newly diagnosed glioma. Profiled with immunoSEQ multiplex PCR; TCRdb holds only in-frame clones, not every one. The sample has about 25,000 clones; 77% are singletons. Time point given: week 5, during vaccination. Each dose delivered 300 ug of mutant IDH1 20-mer peptide subcutaneously with imiquimod. Their antigens are not known. This specimen consisted of PBMCs, obtained from a glioma patient whose treatment included an IDH1 peptide vaccine. Source of these receptors: a man aged 35 to 55 with glioma.

The chain has TRBV5-5 and TRBJ2-5; 7 nucleotides match TRBD1. The J call is uncertain, as TRBJ2-7 better fits the DNA end. Germline loops: CDR1 SGHKS, CDR2 YYEKEE (reference sequence). CDR3 length: 13 residues. DNA of the CDR3: TGTGCCAGCAGCTTGCAGGGGGCCTACGAGCAGTACTTC. It is translated as CASSLQGAYEQYF.

This chain connects TRBV11-2 to TRBJ2-3, with 7 bases matching TRBD2. The CDR3 has 16 amino acids. Germline lookup yields CDR1 SGHAT and CDR2 FQNNGV. V lost 1 base, J lost 0 bases, and 4 bases stayed unmatched. As DNA, the CDR3 is TGTGCCAGCAGCTTAGGGGCTAGCGGTAGCACAGATACGCAGTATTTT. Translation: CASSLGASGSTDTQYF.

The V and J genes are TRBV19 and TRBJ2-3; 9 positions agree with TRBD2. CDR3 length: 15 amino acids. Germline-derived CDR1 and CDR2 are LNHDA and SQIVND (reference sequence). Trimming took 4 bases from V and 0 from J; bases not matched to a gene: 2. The CDR3 DNA is TGTGCCAGTAGTACTAGCGGGGCTAGCACAGATACGCAGTATTTT. Encoded protein: CASSTSGASTDTQYF.

V gene TRBV27 combines with J gene TRBJ2-1; 7 nucleotides align to TRBD2. V was pared by 6 bases and J by 0 bases, with 5 bases of the junction left unmatched. The CDR3 is 15 residues long. The germline V gene encodes CDR1 MNHEY and CDR2 SMNVEV (reference sequence). The CDR3, as DNA: TGTGCCAGCAGCCTAGCGGAGAGCTCCTACAATGAGCAGTTCTTC. It yields the protein CASSLAESSYNEQFF.

This clone appeared a few times. The rearrangement joins TRBV5-6 to TRBJ1-3; D gene ambiguous. Trimming pared 3 bases from V and 4 bases from J, leaving 5 bases between. The CDR3 runs 12 residues. The germline gives CDR1 SGHDT, CDR2 YYEEEE. The CDR3 loop is CASSWRGNTIYF. In DNA form, the CDR3 reads TGTGCCAGCAGCTGGCGAGGAAACACCATATATTTT.

The gene calls are TRBV2 and TRBJ2-7; D possibly corresponds to TRBD2 (6 bases). Germline values: CDR1 SNHLY, CDR2 FYNNEI. The V end lost 2 bases, the J end lost 4 bases, and 18 bases lay between the germline ends. The CDR3 extends over 16 amino acids. CDR3 in DNA: TGTGCCAGCAGTGAAATGGCGGGAACTTCCACTTACGAGCAGTACTTC. This encodes CASSEMAGTSTYEQYF.

Only one count was recorded for this clone. The CDR3 sequence is CASSLYGGINEKLFF. The CDR3 coding sequence is TGTGCCAGCAGCTTATACGGCGGGATTAATGAAAAACTGTTTTTT. The rearrangement joins TRBV11-2 to TRBJ1-4, with D hard to call. The CDR3 consists of 15 residues. Per germline, CDR1 SGHAT and CDR2 FQNNGV. V lost 2 bases and J lost 4, with 11 bases in between. Supplemented by reference TRBV11-2 and TRBJ1-4, the full variable domain reads EAGVAQSPRYKIIEKRQSVAFWCNPISGHATLYWYQQILGQGPKLLIQFQNNGVVDDSQLPKDRFSAERLKGVDSTLKIQPAKLEDSAVYLCASSLYGGINEKLFFGSGTQLSVL.

The chain uses TRBV2 and TRBJ2-2; 9 nucleotides line up with TRBD1. This CDR3 spans 16 amino acids. J gave up 4 bases and V 6 bases, and 9 bases lay outside the gene matches. The V gene's germline CDR1 is SNHLY and CDR2 FYNNEI. For the CDR3, the DNA is TGTGCCAGCAGGAGAGAGGGGACAGGGAGCACCGGGGAGCTGTTTTTT. It is translated as CASRREGTGSTGELFF.

The V call is TRBV7-9, the J call TRBJ2-3; 9 bases line up with TRBD2. V lost 3 bases and J lost 2; bases outside the gene matches: 6. CDR1 is SEHNR and CDR2 is FQNEAQ in the germline V gene (reference sequence). The CDR3 sequence is 16 residues long. The CDR3, as DNA: TGTGCCAGCAGCTTCGGGACTAGCATGACCACAGATACGCAGTATTTT. Translated: CASSFGTSMTTDTQYF. Complete variable domain (other parts from reference TRBV7-9 and TRBJ2-3): DTGVSQNPRHKITKRGQNVTFRCDPISEHNRLYWYRQTLGQGPEFLTYFQNEAQLEKSRLLSDRFSAERPKGSFSTLEIQRTEQGDSAMYLCASSFGTSMTTDTQYFGPGTRLTVL.

This chain uses TRBV7-9 with TRBJ1-4; the D is unclear. Germline CDR1 SEHNR, CDR2 FQNEAQ (reference sequence). Trimming took off 6 bases at V and 4 bases at J, with 15 bases between the two ends. The CDR3 is made up of 15 amino acids. The CDR3 protein is CASSHWEADNEKLFF. DNA for the CDR3: TGTGCCAGCAGTCACTGGGAGGCCGATAATGAAAAACTGTTTTTT.

The gene calls are TRBV6-1 and TRBJ1-4; TRBD1 agrees at 7 bases. This CDR3 region has 15 residues. Trimming cost V 5 bases and J 5 bases; bases outside gene matches: 8. The V gene's germline CDR1 is MNHNS and CDR2 SASEGT. CDR3 sequence reads: CASSSRVTGNEKLFF. Here the CDR3 DNA reads TGTGCCAGCAGTTCCAGGGTGACAGGGAATGAAAAACTGTTTTTT.

This clone has only a few counts. The rearrangement uses TRBV30 and TRBJ2-4; 9 bases are a match to TRBD1. CDR3 length equals 19 residues. The J segment lost 0 bases and the V segment lost 8 bases, leaving 20 bases of the junction unmatched. CDR1 is GTSNPN, CDR2 SVGIG, per germline (reference sequence). Written as DNA, the CDR3 is TGTGCCGTCCAAGGAGAGGGGACAGGGAGTTTACTAGCCAAAAACATTCAGTACTTC. It specifies CAVQGEGTGSLLAKNIQYF. Filled out from reference TRBV30 and TRBJ2-4, the complete variable domain reads SQTIHQWPATLVQPVGSPLSLECTVEGTSNPNLYWYRQAAGRGLQLLFYSVGIGQISSEVPQNLSASRPQDRQFILSSKKLLLSDSGFYLCAVQGEGTGSLLAKNIQYFGAGTRLSVL.

The J gene is TRBJ1-5, the V gene TRBV28; D remains unclear. Trimming removed 4 bases at V and 0 bases at J, with 13 bases between. From germline, CDR1 is MDHEN and CDR2 SYDVKM. This CDR3 spans 16 amino acids. CDR3 protein: CASSSTGIYSNQPQHF. CDR3 nucleotides: TGTGCCAGCAGTTCCACCGGGATATATAGCAATCAGCCCCAGCATTTT.